Following are 20 T cell receptor beta chains from one sample sequenced in a study of T cell repertoires in ileal Crohn's disease. Noted time point: neoterminal ileum biopsy at postoperative endoscopy, about 6 months after surgery. Clones were sequenced by immunoSEQ multiplex PCR, and TCRdb holds only the in-frame ones, with some missing. The table includes 55,000 to 65,000 clones, about 88% detected once. The sample taken for sequencing was ileal tissue. Every receptor here comes from an adult with Crohn's disease.

This CDR3 is CASSLPGQGAHEQYV. The CDR3 bases are TGTGCCAGCAGTTTACCCGGACAGGGGGCTCACGAGCAGTACGTC. The chain is built from TRBV28 and TRBJ2-7, with TRBD1 matching over 11 bases. V shed 2 bases and J 5 bases; nucleotides not matched to a gene: 5. There are 15 residues in the CDR3. Germline V gene sequence: CDR1 MDHEN, CDR2 SYDVKM.

This clone was observed a handful of times. The chain recombines TRBV11-2 with TRBJ1-2; 9 bases are a match to TRBD1. The trim removed 4 bases at V and 6 bases at J, leaving 3 bases unmatched. The CDR3 spans 13 residues. CDR1 is SGHAT and CDR2 is FQNNGV in the germline V gene. The CDR3 DNA is TGTGCCAGCAGCTCATGGACAGGGGATGGCTACACCTTC. Residues: CASSSWTGDGYTF.

The gene calls are TRBV19 and TRBJ1-1; tentative D call: TRBD1 (5 bases). Germline assignment: CDR1 LNHDA and CDR2 SQIVND (reference sequence). This CDR3 is built from 15 residues. V dropped 6 bases and J dropped 5 bases, with 19 bases sitting between them. The CDR3: CASSVNPGGRTEAFF. CDR3 bases: TGTGCCAGTAGCGTGAACCCCGGGGGAAGGACTGAAGCTTTCTTT.

The chain couples TRBV13 to TRBJ1-2, with D perhaps matching TRBD1 (5 bases). The CDR3 spans 13 residues. The V end lost 5 bases, the J end lost 6 bases, and 13 bases lay between the germline ends. The germline gives CDR1 PRHDT, CDR2 FYEKMQ (reference sequence). The CDR3 sequence: CASSPGRPNGYTF. The CDR3 nucleotides are TGTGCCAGCAGCCCAGGGAGGCCGAATGGCTACACCTTC.

The V and J genes are TRBV7-8 and TRBJ1-1; D may be TRBD1 (6 bases). Trimming removed 2 bases from V and 2 bases from J, with 15 bases in between. The CDR3 is 16 residues long. Looked up from germline, CDR1 is SGHVS and CDR2 is FQNEAQ. The CDR3 nucleotides are TGTGCCAGCAGCTTAATTATCGGACAGTTAAACACTGAAGCTTTCTTT. Protein: CASSLIIGQLNTEAFF.

The genes are TRBV28 and TRBJ1-2; a possible D gene is TRBD1 (5 bases). V lost 5 bases, J lost 6 bases, and 13 bases lay in between. The CDR3 runs to 13 residues. Germline V lookup: CDR1 MDHEN, CDR2 SYDVKM. The CDR3 sequence is CASSISGYDGYTF. The CDR3 DNA sequence: TGTGCCAGCAGTATATCAGGGTACGATGGCTACACCTTC.

The V gene is TRBV28, the J gene TRBJ1-1; the D gene is possibly TRBD1 (6 bases). CDR3 length: 12 residues. V lost 11 bases and J 1 base, leaving 11 bases between the germline ends. Per germline, CDR1 MDHEN and CDR2 SYDVKM. The CDR3 region has the DNA TGTGCCGCCCGGGACAAGAACACTGAAGCTTTCTTT. Translating gives CAARDKNTEAFF.

Only a few counts were recorded for this clone. DNA of the CDR3: TGTGCCAGCAGTTTAGGGACAGGGGTTAATTCACCCCTCCACTTT. Its translation: CASSLGTGVNSPLHF. This chain connects TRBV28 to TRBJ1-6; TRBD1 matches 10 bases. The germline V gene encodes CDR1 MDHEN and CDR2 SYDVKM. V trimming: 2 bases; J trimming: 6 bases; junction bases outside the gene matches: 1. CDR3 length: 15 residues.

This clone turned up a few times. This sequence joins TRBV5-4 and TRBJ2-3, with D maybe TRBD2 (6 bases). Germline CDR1 reads SGHNT; CDR2 reads YYREEE (reference sequence). V dropped 4 bases and J dropped 2 bases, with 14 bases sitting between them. The CDR3 sequence is 15 residues long. The CDR3 sequence: CASSQGTSYTDTQYF. The CDR3 coding sequence is TGTGCCAGCAGCCAAGGGACTTCTTACACAGATACGCAGTATTTT.

The chain combines TRBV6-5 with TRBJ1-2; 7 nucleotides agree with TRBD1. Germline V gene data show CDR1 as MNHEY and CDR2 as SVGAGI. The CDR3 totals 14 residues. The ends lost 7 bases at V and 12 bases at J; junction bases unmatched: 17. The CDR3 protein is CASTTLGQTLDDTF. CDR3 bases: TGTGCCAGCACAACCTTGGGACAGACTTTAGACGACACCTTC.

The rearrangement joins TRBV29-1 to TRBJ1-1, with D possibly TRBD1 on 5 matching bases. V lost 6 bases and J lost 9, with 17 bases in between. CDR1 and CDR2 from the germline V gene are SQVTM and ANQGSEA. The CDR3 extends over 12 amino acids. The CDR3 spells CSVEPNQGKAFF. The CDR3 DNA sequence: TGCAGCGTCGAACCGAACCAGGGAAAAGCTTTCTTT.

The chain couples TRBV10-2 to TRBJ1-2, with D tentatively TRBD1 (5 bases). The CDR3 extends over 12 amino acids. The ends were cut back, 6 bases at V and 8 bases at J, with 13 bases in the middle. Germline V gene lookup returns CDR1 WSHSY and CDR2 SAAADI. The CDR3 nucleotides read TGCGCCAGCAGCCAAACAGGCGAGGGCTACACCTTC. It specifies CASSQTGEGYTF.

The genes are TRBV27 and TRBJ1-1; no reliable D call. CDR3 length equals 15 residues. The ends were cut back, 1 base at V and 4 bases at J, with 13 bases in the middle. Germline V gene data show CDR1 as MNHEY and CDR2 as SMNVEV (reference sequence). Written as DNA, the CDR3 is TGTGCCAGCAGTTTATATCGGGGAGTTGGCACTGAAGCTTTCTTT. Protein sequence: CASSLYRGVGTEAFF.

The chain's CDR3 is CASSGSGGRGETQYF. DNA for the CDR3: TGTGCCAGCAGTGGTAGCGGGGGGAGAGGGGAGACCCAGTACTTC. The chain carries TRBV2 and TRBJ2-5, with 10 bases lining up with TRBD2. There are 15 residues in the CDR3. Unmatched junction bases numbered 7, after V lost 4 bases and J lost 5 bases. Germline V gives CDR1 SNHLY, CDR2 FYNNEI.

The J gene is TRBJ2-7, the V gene TRBV19; D possibly corresponds to TRBD1 (6 bases). Germline lookup yields CDR1 LNHDA and CDR2 SQIVND (reference sequence). This CDR3 is built from 13 residues. Between the trimmed V and J ends, which lost 5 bases and 3 bases, there was a span of 11 bases. This CDR3 reads CASSAGQHYEQYF. CDR3 nucleotide sequence: TGTGCCAGTAGTGCCGGACAGCACTACGAGCAGTACTTC.

This chain connects TRBV7-9 to TRBJ1-1, with D uncertain. The CDR3 spans 14 residues. V was cut by 5 bases and J by 1 base, with 11 bases left in between. CDR1 is SEHNR and CDR2 is FQNEAQ in the germline V gene (reference sequence). The CDR3 DNA is TGTGCCAGCAGCGAACGAACAGCGAACACTGAAGCTTTCTTT. It codes for CASSERTANTEAFF.

The J gene is TRBJ2-3, the V gene TRBV9, with 7 bases aligning to TRBD2. The CDR3 has 15 residues. The germline V gene encodes CDR1 SGDLS and CDR2 YYNGEE. Trimming at V came to 0 bases and at J to 6 bases, leaving 7 bases not matched to a gene. The CDR3 coding sequence is TGTGCCAGCAGCGTAGGGGGCGGGGGAGCGGATACGCAGTATTTT. Its protein is CASSVGGGGADTQYF.

This rearrangement joins TRBV27 to TRBJ2-7, with 7 positions matching TRBD1. V dropped 4 bases and J dropped 3; count of bases not matched to a gene: 6. The CDR3 is 14 amino acids. The germline V gene encodes CDR1 MNHEY and CDR2 SMNVEV (reference sequence). DNA for the CDR3: TGTGCCAGCAGTTCCCGGGACAGCCGCTACGAGCAGTACTTC. It specifies CASSSRDSRYEQYF.

The chain recombines TRBV25-1 with TRBJ2-5; D remains unclear. V lost 3 bases to trimming and J lost 2 bases, with 10 bases between them. The CDR3 extends over 14 amino acids. Germline CDR1 reads MGHDK; CDR2 reads SYGVNS. The CDR3 region has the DNA TGTGCCAGCAGTGACAGGTCATATCAAGAGACCCAGTACTTC. It yields the protein CASSDRSYQETQYF.

This clone showed up just once. V is TRBV5-1 and J is TRBJ1-4, with 7 bases fitting TRBD1. Trimming removed 4 bases from V and 7 bases from J; junction bases left unmatched: 10. In germline, CDR1 is SGHRS, CDR2 YFSETQ. The CDR3 runs 15 residues. CDR3 in amino acids: CASSNTGDRSEKLFF. The CDR3 DNA is TGCGCCAGCAGCAACACAGGGGACCGGAGTGAAAAACTGTTTTTT.